The 27 T cell receptor beta chains given below trace back to one sample, sequenced in a study of blood T cell repertoires in COVID-19. Produced via immunoSEQ multiplex PCR; TCRdb's table is partial and in-frame only. The profile shows about 140,000 clones, almost 85% of them singletons. Sample: peripheral blood. Source of these receptors: a man aged 45-65 years with acute or convalescent COVID-19.

This clone came up once. This chain joins TRBV18 and TRBJ1-5; D gene uncertain. Germline loops: CDR1 KGHSH, CDR2 LQKENI. Trimming removed 2 bases from V and 1 base from J, with 9 bases in between. The CDR3 has 15 residues. The CDR3 DNA follows: TGTGCCAGCTCACCAGGGAGGGAGAGCAATCAGCCCCAGCATTTT. This translates into CASSPGRESNQPQHF.

The CDR3 spells CASSQGTGDTEAFF. For the CDR3, the DNA is TGTGCCAGCAGCCAAGGGACAGGGGACACTGAAGCTTTCTTT. The V gene is TRBV3-1 (or the pseudogene TRBV3-2), the J gene TRBJ1-1, with 9 nucleotides matching TRBD1. Trimming at V came to 1 base and at J to 3 bases, leaving 0 bases not matched to a gene. This CDR3 comprises 14 residues. CDR1 is LGHDT and CDR2 is YNNKEL in the germline V gene (reference sequence).

The chain couples TRBV6-9 to TRBJ2-3; 13 bases agree with TRBD2. Germline CDR1 MNHGY, CDR2 SVAAGI. The CDR3 spans 17 residues. The V and J ends lost 4 bases and 0 bases, in that order; junction bases with no gene match: 4. This CDR3 is CASSLTSGGYSTDTQYF. In DNA, the CDR3 is TGTGCCAGCAGTTTGACTAGCGGGGGGTATAGCACAGATACGCAGTATTTT.

The chain couples TRBV7-3 to TRBJ1-6, with D tentatively TRBD1 (5 bases). Germline loops: CDR1 SGHTA, CDR2 FQGTGA. The CDR3 has 17 residues. The V gene lost 2 bases and the J gene lost 10 bases, with 21 bases spanning the gap. CDR3 residues: CASSLQPSTRTGSPLHF. The CDR3 DNA follows: TGTGCCAGCAGCTTACAACCCTCGACTCGCACAGGATCACCCCTCCACTTT.

The gene calls are TRBV6-5 and TRBJ1-5, with 8 positions matching TRBD1. Per the germline V gene, CDR1 is MNHEY and CDR2 is SVGAGI. Germline trimming cut 7 bases from V and 3 bases from J; bases unmatched to any gene: 8. This CDR3 has 15 amino acids. The CDR3 protein is CASKTRDRPNQPQHF. The CDR3 DNA follows: TGTGCCAGCAAAACCCGGGACAGGCCCAATCAGCCCCAGCATTTT.

The rearrangement joins TRBV14 to TRBJ2-1; 7 nucleotides line up with TRBD2. The V gene end was trimmed by 0 bases and the J gene end by 5 bases; junction bases not matched to a gene: 7. Germline V gene data show CDR1 as SGHDN and CDR2 as FVKESK. There are 16 residues in the CDR3. This CDR3 reads CASSQEIGLGNNEQFF. CDR3 DNA: TGTGCCAGCAGCCAAGAAATCGGACTAGGCAACAATGAGCAGTTCTTC.

In this sample, this clone turned up once. Distinct nucleotide sequences in the sample also encode this CDR3. The DNA of the CDR3 is TGCGCCAGCAGTCCTCTCGGGGGGGAAAACTATGGCTACACCTTC. It is translated as CASSPLGGENYGYTF. The chain employs TRBV5-1 and TRBJ1-2; D possibly corresponds to TRBD1 (5 bases). Germline-derived CDR1 and CDR2 are SGHRS and YFSETQ. Trimming took 5 bases from V and 2 from J, leaving 16 bases between them. The CDR3 is 15 residues long.

The gene calls are TRBV24-1 and TRBJ2-5; TRBD2 matches 8 bases. Germline V gene sequence: CDR1 KGHDR, CDR2 SFDVKD. The junction had 10 bases not matched to a gene; V was cut back by 5 bases and J by 6 bases. The CDR3 runs to 15 residues. The CDR3 region is CATSARGGGLKTQYF. The CDR3 DNA follows: TGTGCCACCAGTGCCCGGGGCGGGGGGTTGAAGACCCAGTACTTC.

This clone was counted between two and nine times. The chain joins TRBV6-5 to TRBJ1-6; perhaps TRBD1 as D (6 bases). V was clipped by 11 bases and J by 7 bases, with 18 bases between them. Germline CDR1 MNHEY, CDR2 SVGAGI. The CDR3 has 14 residues. The CDR3 loop reads CASAPTGLNSPLHF. In nucleotides, the CDR3 is TGTGCCTCCGCCCCTACAGGGTTGAATTCACCCCTCCACTTT.

Of note for this clone: One end of the junction varies from germline; a read error may be responsible. The chain recombines TRBV7-7 with TRBJ2-2; the match to TRBD2 covers 12 bases. The germline V gene has CDR1 SSHAT and CDR2 FNYEAQ (reference sequence). The CDR3 is 16 amino acids. The CDR3 region has the DNA TGTGCTAGCAGCTTCCTAGCGGGAGGGCCGGACGGGGAGCTGTTTTTT. Translating gives CASSFLAGGPDGELFF.

The chain couples TRBV11-3 to TRBJ2-2; D possibly corresponds to TRBD2 (7 bases). Germline values: CDR1 SGHNT, CDR2 YENEEA. The CDR3 is 17 residues long. V was clipped by 0 bases and J by 1 base, with 12 bases between them. As DNA, the CDR3 is TGTGCCAGCAGCTTAGATAGGGGGGGCGGGAACACCGGGGAGCTGTTTTTT. Its protein product is CASSLDRGGGNTGELFF.

The rearrangement joins TRBV3-1 (or the pseudogene TRBV3-2) to TRBJ1-3; D gene uncertain. Germline lookup yields CDR1 LGHDT and CDR2 YNNKEL (reference sequence). The CDR3 sequence is 17 residues long. The V end lost 1 base, the J end lost 0 bases, and 13 bases lay between the germline ends. The CDR3 protein is CASSQGPQVRSGNTIYF. In nucleotides, the CDR3 is TGTGCCAGCAGCCAAGGCCCTCAGGTTCGCTCTGGAAACACCATATATTTT.

The chain combines TRBV9 with TRBJ2-3; 12 nucleotides agree with TRBD2. V dropped 4 bases and J dropped 7; count of bases not matched to a gene: 10. The length of the CDR3 is 16 residues. Germline CDR1 and CDR2: SGDLS and YYNGEE. In DNA, the CDR3 is TGTGCCAGCAGCCCCCCGACTAGCGGGGGTTTTTATACGCAGTATTTT. Amino acid sequence: CASSPPTSGGFYTQYF. Complete variable domain (other parts from reference TRBV9 and TRBJ2-3): DSGVTQTPKHLITATGQRVTLRCSPRSGDLSVYWYQQSLDQGLQFLIQYYNGEERAKGNILERFSAQQFPDLHSELNLSSLELGDSALYFCASSPPTSGGFYTQYFGPGTRLTVL.

The chain is built from TRBV11-2 and TRBJ1-6; TRBD1 matches 7 bases. CDR3 length equals 14 residues. The trim removed 5 bases at V and 9 bases at J, leaving 7 bases unmatched. CDR1 is SGHAT and CDR2 is FQNNGV in the germline V gene. The chain's CDR3 is CASSQDRFGSPLHF. In DNA form, the CDR3 reads TGTGCCAGCAGCCAGGACAGGTTCGGTTCACCCCTCCACTTT.

In DNA form, the CDR3 reads TGTGCCAGCAGCCCCGCGAGCGGGACGAAAGAGACCCAGTACTTC. Translating gives CASSPASGTKETQYF. V usage is TRBV9 and J usage is TRBJ2-5, with 7 bases matching TRBD2. Trimming at V came to 4 bases and at J to 3 bases, leaving 9 bases not matched to a gene. CDR3 length equals 15 residues. The germline V gene encodes CDR1 SGDLS and CDR2 YYNGEE.

This clone was found once. The V call is TRBV7-3, the J call TRBJ2-5; D perhaps matches TRBD1 (6 bases). V lost 5 bases and J 5 bases, leaving 15 bases between the germline ends. CDR3 length: 14 residues. Germline V gene sequence: CDR1 SGHTA, CDR2 FQGTGA. The CDR3: CASSPIGGYETQYF. The DNA of the CDR3 is TGTGCCAGCAGCCCGATAGGGGGTTACGAGACCCAGTACTTC.

J is TRBJ1-2 and V is TRBV27; 7 bases align to TRBD1. Germline V gives CDR1 MNHEY, CDR2 SMNVEV (reference sequence). The CDR3 extends over 16 amino acids. V shed 5 bases, J shed 2 bases, and the junction held 11 bases outside the gene matches. The DNA for the CDR3 is TGTGCCAGCAGTCCCGCGGGACAGTTAGGGAACTATGGCTACACCTTC. Translation gives CASSPAGQLGNYGYTF.

The chain uses TRBV9 and TRBJ2-5, with 7 positions matching TRBD2. The V gene end was trimmed by 3 bases and the J gene end by 5 bases; junction bases not matched to a gene: 10. CDR3 length equals 15 residues. Looked up from germline, CDR1 is SGDLS and CDR2 is YYNGEE. The CDR3 DNA is TGTGCCAGCAGCGCCCCGGCGGGAGCGGTTGAGACCCAGTACTTC. Translating it yields CASSAPAGAVETQYF.

V gene TRBV5-6 combines with J gene TRBJ2-1, with 16 bases lining up with TRBD2. J lost 2 bases, V lost 4 bases, and 6 bases had no gene match. CDR1 and CDR2 (germline): SGHDT, YYEEEE. This CDR3 spans 18 amino acids. The CDR3 reads CASSRGLAGGVPYNEQFF. In nucleotides, the CDR3 is TGTGCCAGCAGCAGGGGACTAGCGGGAGGGGTACCCTACAATGAGCAGTTCTTC.

This clone was detected only once. The gene calls are TRBV14 and TRBJ2-2; 9 bases line up with TRBD2. CDR1 is SGHDN and CDR2 is FVKESK in the germline V gene. The V and J ends lost 4 bases and 2 bases, in that order; junction bases with no gene match: 5. The CDR3 is 16 residues long. The CDR3 DNA reads as TGTGCCAGCAGCCGAGGACTAGCGCCCAACACCGGGGAGCTGTTTTTT. It translates to CASSRGLAPNTGELFF.

The J gene is TRBJ2-7, the V gene TRBV2; the match to TRBD2 covers 11 bases. The CDR3 length is 14 residues. Losses at the gene ends were 6 bases for V and 6 bases for J; bases not matched to a gene: 7. The germline CDR1 and CDR2 sequences are SNHLY and FYNNEI. This CDR3 reads CASSKLAGVGEQYF. CDR3 sequence (DNA): TGTGCCAGCAGCAAACTAGCGGGGGTTGGCGAGCAGTACTTC.

V usage is TRBV9 and J usage is TRBJ1-1; 9 bases line up with TRBD1. Unmatched junction bases numbered 13, after V lost 4 bases and J lost 9 bases. Germline V gives CDR1 SGDLS, CDR2 YYNGEE. This CDR3 comprises 15 residues. This CDR3 is CASSPSLGGQGKAFF. In DNA form, the CDR3 reads TGTGCCAGCAGCCCCTCCCTTGGGGGACAGGGTAAAGCTTTCTTT.

The V and J genes are TRBV6-6 and TRBJ2-3; D possibly corresponds to TRBD2 (5 bases). The CDR3 runs 14 residues. Trimming shortened V by 8 bases and J by 0 bases, and 12 bases separated the two germline ends. Germline lookup yields CDR1 MNHNY and CDR2 SVGAGI (reference sequence). The CDR3 loop reads CASDFGESTDTQYF. CDR3 sequence (DNA): TGTGCCAGCGATTTCGGGGAAAGCACAGATACGCAGTATTTT.

The V and J genes are TRBV5-4 and TRBJ2-7, with D possibly being TRBD1 (7 bases). Between the trimmed V and J ends, which lost 4 bases and 4 bases, there was a span of 21 bases. The CDR3 sequence is 16 residues long. Germline assignment: CDR1 SGHNT and CDR2 YYREEE (reference sequence). CDR3 region: CASSPEGQRLRYEQYF. The CDR3 DNA is TGTGCCAGCAGCCCGGAGGGACAGCGCCTAAGATACGAGCAGTACTTC.

J is TRBJ1-2 and V is TRBV3-1 (or the pseudogene TRBV3-2); D is possibly TRBD1 (6 bases). The CDR3 covers 17 residues. The germline V gene encodes CDR1 LGHDT and CDR2 YNNKEL (reference sequence). V lost 1 base to trimming and J lost 4 bases, with 19 bases between them. The CDR3 DNA sequence: TGTGCCAGCAGCCAAGCTGGGGACAACCACCACGCCTATGGCTACACCTTC. Translating it yields CASSQAGDNHHAYGYTF.

The J gene is TRBJ1-2, the V gene TRBV7-9, with TRBD1 matching 8 bases. This CDR3 has 14 residues. Germline assignment: CDR1 SEHNR and CDR2 FQNEAQ (reference sequence). V lost 3 bases to trimming and J lost 6 bases; unmatched junction nucleotides: 6. As DNA, the CDR3 is TGTGCCAGCAGCTTTCATCGGGACAGGAATGGCTACACCTTC. This translates into CASSFHRDRNGYTF.

The rearrangement uses TRBV19 and TRBJ1-6; TRBD1 aligns across 7 bases. This CDR3 is built from 14 residues. Germline-derived CDR1 and CDR2 are LNHDA and SQIVND (reference sequence). With V trimmed by 7 bases and J by 5 bases, 5 bases remained unmatched. CDR3 region: CASTAGQNNSPLHF. Here the CDR3 DNA reads TGTGCCAGTACCGCGGGACAGAATAATTCACCCCTCCACTTT.